The clone carrying this T cell receptor (beta chain) was seen more than once but under ten times. Under the authors' procedure: Amplification with reference gene primers provided the estimates of nucleated cell counts. The data were produced by immunoSEQ multiplex PCR, yet TCRdb's version contains in-frame clones alone and is incomplete. V and J calls and clone size follow that table, whereas D and trimming were derived from the DNA. The table records approximately 47,000 clones, under 90% of them present only once. Germline V gene lookup returns CDR1 SNHLY and CDR2 FYNNEI. The V segment lost 4 bases and the J segment 0 bases; nucleotides outside the gene matches: 2. The CDR3 is 14 residues long. This sample was taken from a study of blood T cell repertoires in COVID-19. Study information: The study drew acute and convalescent COVID-19 samples from the United States, Italy and Spain. T cells, B-cell-depleted T cells, or PBMCs provided the cDNA or gDNA that served as material.

Input material: peripheral blood. The chain carries TRBV2 and TRBJ1-2; TRBD1 agrees at 7 bases. This clonotype originated in a woman aged 55 to 70 with acute or convalescent COVID-19. The CDR3 here is CASSGQGANYGYTF. CDR3 in DNA: TGTGCCAGCAGTGGACAGGGAGCTAACTATGGCTACACCTTC.